The subject of this entry is one T cell receptor (beta chain). This sample was taken from a study of CD8 T cells in Susac syndrome. RNA, at roughly 0.45 to 1 ug, was reverse transcribed with random hexamers. The TCR beta CDR3 was amplified by immunoSEQ multiplex PCR across 54 Vbeta, 13 Jbeta. MiXCR, applied by TCRdb to the immunoSEQ multiplex PCR reads, yields one record per CDR3 protein. The data show around 280,000 distinct CDR3 sequences, under 95% seen once. Trimming left V 1 base short and J 0 bases short, with 4 bases between. The CDR3 contains 13 residues. Germline V gene lookup returns CDR1 MNHNS and CDR2 SASEGT. The sequenced target, TCR beta, came from blood CD8+ and CD4+ T cells. The multiple sclerosis controls, all treatment-naive patients, had relapsing-remitting disease that was stable or active. Negative magnetic isolation gave CD8+ and CD4+ cells; FACS enriched CD8+ TEMRA.

The sample taken for sequencing was CD4+ T cells from PBMCs. The chain couples TRBV6-1 to TRBJ2-7; D call uncertain. The TCR originated in a human donor with multiple sclerosis. The CDR3 nucleotides are TGTGCCAGCAGTGAAGTCCTCTCCTACGAGCAGTACTTC. It specifies CASSEVLSYEQYF.